Given below is one T cell receptor (beta chain) in context. Its target is unknown. The data derive from a study of T cells expressing NK-cell markers. Using the 5' RACE reads, TCRdb records one entry per CDR3 protein without DNA. This repertoire comprises 350,000 to 400,000 distinct CDR3 sequences; its ten largest clones make up roughly 10%. Germline values: CDR1 GTSNPN, CDR2 SVGIG (reference sequence). The CDR3 covers 13 residues. The study, taken as a whole, reports: Unclear, still, was the HCMV specificity of the expanded NKG2C+ T cell clones.

Sequencing was carried out using blood T cells: a sorted CD56 or NKG2C T cell subset, CD4+ or CD8+ T cells, or bulk PBMC T cells (not recorded which). The source is a woman aged 45 to 65 in good health. The rearrangement joins TRBV30 to TRBJ2-7; the TRBD2 assignment by TCRdb is unverifiable without DNA. The CDR3 loop reads CAWMMASGYEQYF.